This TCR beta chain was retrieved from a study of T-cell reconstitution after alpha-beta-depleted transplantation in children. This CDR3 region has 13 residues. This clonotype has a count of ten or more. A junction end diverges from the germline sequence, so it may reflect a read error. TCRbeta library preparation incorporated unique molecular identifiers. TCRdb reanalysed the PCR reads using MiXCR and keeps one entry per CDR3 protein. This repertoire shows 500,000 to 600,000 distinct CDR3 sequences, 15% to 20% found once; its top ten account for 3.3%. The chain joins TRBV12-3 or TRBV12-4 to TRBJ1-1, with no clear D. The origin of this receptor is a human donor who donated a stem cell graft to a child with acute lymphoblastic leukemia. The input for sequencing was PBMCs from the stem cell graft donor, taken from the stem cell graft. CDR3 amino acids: CASSLAGYTEAFF. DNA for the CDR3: TGCGCCAGCAGCTTGGCCGGCTACACTGAAGCTTTCTTT.